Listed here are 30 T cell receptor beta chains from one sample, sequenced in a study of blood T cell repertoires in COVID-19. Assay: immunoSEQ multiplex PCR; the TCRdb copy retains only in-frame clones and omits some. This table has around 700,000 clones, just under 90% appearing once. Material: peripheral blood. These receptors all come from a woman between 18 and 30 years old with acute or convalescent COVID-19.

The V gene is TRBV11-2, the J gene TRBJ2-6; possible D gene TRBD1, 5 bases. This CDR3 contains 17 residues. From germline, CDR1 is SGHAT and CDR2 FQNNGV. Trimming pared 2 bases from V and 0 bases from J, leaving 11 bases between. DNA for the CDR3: TGTGCCAGCAGCTTAAGCAGGGTTGACTCTGGGGCCAACGTCCTGACTTTC. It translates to CASSLSRVDSGANVLTF.

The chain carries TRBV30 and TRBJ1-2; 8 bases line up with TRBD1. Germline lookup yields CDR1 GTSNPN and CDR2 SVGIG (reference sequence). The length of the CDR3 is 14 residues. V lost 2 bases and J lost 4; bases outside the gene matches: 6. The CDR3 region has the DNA TGTGCCTGGAGTCCTCAGACAGGGGCCTATGGCTACACCTTC. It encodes CAWSPQTGAYGYTF.

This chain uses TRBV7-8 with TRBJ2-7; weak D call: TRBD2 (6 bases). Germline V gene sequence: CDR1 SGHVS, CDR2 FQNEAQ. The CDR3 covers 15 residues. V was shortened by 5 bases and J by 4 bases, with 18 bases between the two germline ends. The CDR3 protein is CASSNQGGEIYEQYF. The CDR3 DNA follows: TGTGCCAGCAGCAATCAGGGAGGTGAGATTTACGAGCAGTACTTC. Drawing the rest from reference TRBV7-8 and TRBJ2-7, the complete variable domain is GAGVSQSPRYKVAKRGQDVALRCDPISGHVSLFWYQQALGQGPEFLTYFQNEAQLDKSGLPSDRFFAERPEGSVSTLKIQRTQQEDSAVYLCASSNQGGEIYEQYFGPGTRLTVT.

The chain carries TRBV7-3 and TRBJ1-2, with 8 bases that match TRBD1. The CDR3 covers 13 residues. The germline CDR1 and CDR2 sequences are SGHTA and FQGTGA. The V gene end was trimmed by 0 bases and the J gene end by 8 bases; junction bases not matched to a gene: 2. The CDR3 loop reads CASSLTAGGGYTF. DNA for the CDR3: TGTGCCAGCAGCTTAACGGCAGGGGGCGGCTACACCTTC.

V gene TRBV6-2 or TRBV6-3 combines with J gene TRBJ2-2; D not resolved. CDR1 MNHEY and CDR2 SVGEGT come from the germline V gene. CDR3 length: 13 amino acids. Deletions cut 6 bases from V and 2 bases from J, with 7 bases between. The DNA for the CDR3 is TGTGCCAGCAGCCCCCTAAACACCGGGGAGCTGTTTTTT. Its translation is CASSPLNTGELFF.

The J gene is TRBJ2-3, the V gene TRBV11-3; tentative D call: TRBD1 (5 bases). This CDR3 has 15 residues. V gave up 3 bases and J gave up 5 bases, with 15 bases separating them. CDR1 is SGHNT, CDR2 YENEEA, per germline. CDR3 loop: CASSLQRGLGDTQYF. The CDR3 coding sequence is TGTGCCAGCAGCTTGCAAAGGGGCCTGGGAGATACGCAGTATTTT.

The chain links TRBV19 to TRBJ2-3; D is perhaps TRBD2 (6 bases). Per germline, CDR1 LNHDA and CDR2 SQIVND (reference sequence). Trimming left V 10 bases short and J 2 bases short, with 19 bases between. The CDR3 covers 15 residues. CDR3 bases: TGTGCCACCCAGATTAGCGGAGGAAACACAGATACGCAGTATTTT. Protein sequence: CATQISGGNTDTQYF.

For the CDR3, the DNA is TGTGCCAGCAGTCCAGGGAACACAGATACGCAGTATTTT. This encodes CASSPGNTDTQYF. The V gene is TRBV6-5, the J gene TRBJ2-3, with D perhaps matching TRBD1 (5 bases). Germline CDR1 MNHEY, CDR2 SVGAGI. The V and J ends lost 5 bases and 2 bases respectively, with 8 bases between them. The CDR3 is made up of 13 amino acids.

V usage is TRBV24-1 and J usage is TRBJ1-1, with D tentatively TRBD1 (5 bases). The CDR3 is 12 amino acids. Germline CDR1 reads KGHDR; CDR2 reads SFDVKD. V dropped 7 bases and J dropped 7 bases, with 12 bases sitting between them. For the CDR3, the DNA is TGTGCCACCAGATCAAGGGGTGGTGAAGCTTTCTTT. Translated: CATRSRGGEAFF.

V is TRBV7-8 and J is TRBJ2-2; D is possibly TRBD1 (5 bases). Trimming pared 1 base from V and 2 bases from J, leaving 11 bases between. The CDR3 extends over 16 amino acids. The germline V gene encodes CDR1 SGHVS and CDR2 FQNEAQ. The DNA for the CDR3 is TGTGCCAGCAGCTTAGATTGGGGCCCCAACACCGGGGAGCTGTTTTTT. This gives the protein CASSLDWGPNTGELFF.

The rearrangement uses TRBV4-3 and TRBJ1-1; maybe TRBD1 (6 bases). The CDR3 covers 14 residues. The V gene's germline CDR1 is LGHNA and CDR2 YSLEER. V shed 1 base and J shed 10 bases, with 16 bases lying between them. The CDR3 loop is CASSQALNGGRAFF. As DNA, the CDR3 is TGCGCCAGCAGCCAAGCTTTAAACGGGGGGCGAGCTTTCTTT.

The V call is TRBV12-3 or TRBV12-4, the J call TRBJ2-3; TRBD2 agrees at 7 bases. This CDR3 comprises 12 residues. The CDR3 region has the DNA TGTGCGGGCGGGGGTAGCACAGATACGCAGTATTTT. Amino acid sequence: CAGGGSTDTQYF.

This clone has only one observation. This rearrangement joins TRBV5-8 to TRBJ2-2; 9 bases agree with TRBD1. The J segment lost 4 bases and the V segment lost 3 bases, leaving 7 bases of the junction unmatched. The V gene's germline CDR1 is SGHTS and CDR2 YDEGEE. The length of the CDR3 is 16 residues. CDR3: CASSWGWTGATGELFF. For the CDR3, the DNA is TGTGCCAGCAGCTGGGGGTGGACAGGGGCCACCGGGGAGCTGTTTTTT. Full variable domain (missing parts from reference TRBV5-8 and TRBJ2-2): EAGVTQSPTHLIKTRGQQATLRCSPISGHTSVYWYQQALGLGLQFLLWYDEGEERNRGNFPPRFSGRQFPNYSSELNVNALELEDSALYLCASSWGWTGATGELFFGEGSRLTVL.

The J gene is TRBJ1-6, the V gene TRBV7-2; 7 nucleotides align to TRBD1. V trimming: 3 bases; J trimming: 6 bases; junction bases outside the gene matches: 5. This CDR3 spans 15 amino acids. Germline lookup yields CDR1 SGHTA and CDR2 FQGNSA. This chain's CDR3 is CASSLDRPTNSPLHF. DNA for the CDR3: TGTGCCAGCAGCTTGGACAGGCCAACTAATTCACCCCTCCACTTT.

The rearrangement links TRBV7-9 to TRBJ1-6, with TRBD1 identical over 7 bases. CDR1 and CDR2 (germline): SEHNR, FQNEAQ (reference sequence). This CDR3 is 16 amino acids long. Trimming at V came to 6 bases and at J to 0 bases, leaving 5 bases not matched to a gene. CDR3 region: CASRVQGCSYNSPLHF. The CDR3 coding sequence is TGTGCCAGCAGGGTACAGGGGTGCTCCTATAATTCACCCCTCCACTTT.

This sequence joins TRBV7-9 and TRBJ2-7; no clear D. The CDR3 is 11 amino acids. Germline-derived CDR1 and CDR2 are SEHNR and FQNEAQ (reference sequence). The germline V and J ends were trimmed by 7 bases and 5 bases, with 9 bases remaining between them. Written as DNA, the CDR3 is TGTGCCAGCACCCCTTCCCACGAGCAGTACTTC. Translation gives CASTPSHEQYF. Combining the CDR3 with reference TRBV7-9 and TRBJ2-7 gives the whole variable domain DTGVSQNPRHKITKRGQNVTFRCDPISEHNRLYWYRQTLGQGPEFLTYFQNEAQLEKSRLLSDRFSAERPKGSFSTLEIQRTEQGDSAMYLCASTPSHEQYFGPGTRLTVT.

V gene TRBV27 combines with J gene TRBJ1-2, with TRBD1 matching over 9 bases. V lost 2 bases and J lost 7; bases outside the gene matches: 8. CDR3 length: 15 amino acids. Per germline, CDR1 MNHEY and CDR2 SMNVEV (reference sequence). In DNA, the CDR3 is TGTGCCAGCAGTTTAATTCCGGGACAGGGAAGTGGCTACACCTTC. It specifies CASSLIPGQGSGYTF.

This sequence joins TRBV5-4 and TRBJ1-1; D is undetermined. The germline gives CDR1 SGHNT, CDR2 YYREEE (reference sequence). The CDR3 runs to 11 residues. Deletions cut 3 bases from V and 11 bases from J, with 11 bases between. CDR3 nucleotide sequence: TGTGCCAGCAGCTCCTCGACGGGGGCTTTCTTT. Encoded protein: CASSSSTGAFF.

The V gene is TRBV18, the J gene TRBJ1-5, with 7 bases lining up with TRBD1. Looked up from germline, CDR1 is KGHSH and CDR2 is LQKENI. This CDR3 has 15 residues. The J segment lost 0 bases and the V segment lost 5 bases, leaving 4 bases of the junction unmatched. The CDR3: CASSMTGISNQPQHF. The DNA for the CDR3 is TGTGCCAGCTCAATGACAGGGATTAGCAATCAGCCCCAGCATTTT.

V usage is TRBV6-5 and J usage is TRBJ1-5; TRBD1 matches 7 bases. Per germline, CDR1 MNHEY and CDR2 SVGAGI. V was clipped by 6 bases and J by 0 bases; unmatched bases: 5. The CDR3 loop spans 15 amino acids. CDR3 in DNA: TGTGCCAGCAGAGGGACAGCTTATAGCAATCAGCCCCAGCATTTT. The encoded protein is CASRGTAYSNQPQHF.

The CDR3 coding sequence is TGTGCCAGCAGCTTGGGCACCTTCGGATGGACCCAGTACTTC. Amino acid sequence: CASSLGTFGWTQYF. The V and J genes are TRBV7-3 and TRBJ2-5; D ambiguous. Trimming took off 3 bases at V and 7 bases at J, with 15 bases between the two ends. The germline CDR1 and CDR2 sequences are SGHTA and FQGTGA. This CDR3 has 14 residues. Full variable domain (missing parts from reference TRBV7-3 and TRBJ2-5): GAGVSQTPSNKVTEKGKYVELRCDPISGHTALYWYRQSLGQGPEFLIYFQGTGAADDSGLPNDRFFAVRPEGSVSTLKIQRTERGDSAVYLCASSLGTFGWTQYFGPGTRLLVL.

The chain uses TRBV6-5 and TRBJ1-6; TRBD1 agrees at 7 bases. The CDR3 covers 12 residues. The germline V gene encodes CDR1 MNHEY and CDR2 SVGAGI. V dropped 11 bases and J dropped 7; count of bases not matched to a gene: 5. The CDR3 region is CAVKQGNSPLHF. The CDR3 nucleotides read TGTGCCGTCAAACAGGGGAATTCACCCCTCCACTTT.

CDR3 in amino acids: CASSIRGQGARTVYGYTF. Written as DNA, the CDR3 is TGTGCCAGTAGTATCCGCGGACAGGGGGCGCGGACCGTCTATGGCTACACCTTC. V is TRBV19 and J is TRBJ1-2, with TRBD1 identical over 11 bases. The V gene end was trimmed by 3 bases and the J gene end by 4 bases; junction bases not matched to a gene: 13. Germline V gives CDR1 LNHDA, CDR2 SQIVND (reference sequence). The CDR3 consists of 18 residues. Full variable domain (rest looked up from reference TRBV19 and TRBJ1-2): DGGITQSPKYLFRKEGQNVTLSCEQNLNHDAMYWYRQDPGQGLRLIYYSQIVNDFQKGDIAEGYSVSREKKESFPLTVTSAQKNPTAFYLCASSIRGQGARTVYGYTFGSGTRLTVV.

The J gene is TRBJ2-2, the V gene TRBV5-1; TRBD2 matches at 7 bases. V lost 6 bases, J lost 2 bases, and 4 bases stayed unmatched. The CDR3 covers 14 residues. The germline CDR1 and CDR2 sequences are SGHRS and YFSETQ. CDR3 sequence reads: CASKAGLNTGELFF. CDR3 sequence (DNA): TGCGCCAGCAAAGCGGGGCTAAACACCGGGGAGCTGTTTTTT. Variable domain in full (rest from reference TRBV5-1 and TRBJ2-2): KAGVTQTPRYLIKTRGQQVTLSCSPISGHRSVSWYQQTPGQGLQFLFEYFSETQRNKGNFPGRFSGRQFSNSRSEMNVSTLELGDSALYLCASKAGLNTGELFFGEGSRLTVL.

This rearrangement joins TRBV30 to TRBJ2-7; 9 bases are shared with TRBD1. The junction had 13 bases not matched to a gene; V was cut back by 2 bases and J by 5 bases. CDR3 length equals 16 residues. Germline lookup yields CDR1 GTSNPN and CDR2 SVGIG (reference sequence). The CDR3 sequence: CAWSYGWGQGLHEQYF. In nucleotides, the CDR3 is TGTGCCTGGAGTTATGGGTGGGGACAGGGTCTCCACGAGCAGTACTTC.

CDR3 bases: TGTGCCAGCAGCGCCCGACTAGCGGGGGCTTCGAACACCGGGGAGCTGTTTTTT. Protein: CASSARLAGASNTGELFF. This chain joins TRBV11-2 and TRBJ2-2; 12 positions agree with TRBD2. V dropped 5 bases and J dropped 0; count of bases not matched to a gene: 7. CDR1 and CDR2 from the germline V gene are SGHAT and FQNNGV. The CDR3 has 18 amino acids.

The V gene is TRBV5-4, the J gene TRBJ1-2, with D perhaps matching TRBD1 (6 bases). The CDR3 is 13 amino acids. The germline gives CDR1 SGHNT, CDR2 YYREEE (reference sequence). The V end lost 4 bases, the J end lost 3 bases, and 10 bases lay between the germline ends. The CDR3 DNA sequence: TGTGCCAGCAGCCTCACAGGGTACTATGGCTACACCTTC. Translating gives CASSLTGYYGYTF.

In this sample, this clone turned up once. In DNA form, the CDR3 reads TGTGCCTGGACCCATGGGAGCACCGGGGAGCTGTTTTTT. Encoded protein: CAWTHGSTGELFF. V gene TRBV30 combines with J gene TRBJ2-2; TRBD2 is a possible D gene (5 bases). The CDR3 consists of 13 residues. CDR1 is GTSNPN, CDR2 SVGIG, per germline (reference sequence). Trimming removed 4 bases at V and 4 bases at J, with 10 bases between.

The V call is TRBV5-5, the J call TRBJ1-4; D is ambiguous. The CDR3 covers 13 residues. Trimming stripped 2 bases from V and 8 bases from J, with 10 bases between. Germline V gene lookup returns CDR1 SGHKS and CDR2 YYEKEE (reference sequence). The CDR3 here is CASSFTHREKLFF. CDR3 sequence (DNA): TGTGCCAGCAGCTTCACTCACCGGGAAAAACTGTTTTTT.

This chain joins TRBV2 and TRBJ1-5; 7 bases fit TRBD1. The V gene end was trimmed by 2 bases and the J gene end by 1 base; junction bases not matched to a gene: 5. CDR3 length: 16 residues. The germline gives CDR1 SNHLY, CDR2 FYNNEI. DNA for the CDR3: TGTGCCAGCAGTGAAACCAGGGGACAGAGCAATCAGCCCCAGCATTTT. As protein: CASSETRGQSNQPQHF.